The 13 T cell receptor beta chains presented below share a single source sample, sequenced in a study of a mutant IDH1 vaccine in newly diagnosed glioma (dated by TCRdb to the early 2020s). The protocol used for the library was the immunoSEQ multiplex PCR assay. Held by TCRdb, this immuneACCESS table contains in-frame sequences only and omits some clones. Under half of the omission traces to an unresolved V gene where checked; the cause of the rest is unknown. The sample contains tens of thousands of clones, over 70% of them found a single time. The top ten hold about 1.4% of the sample. For these receptors, no antigen is known. The sample's time point, from its label and the paper: week 23, last vaccination. Each vaccine dose was 300 ug of a 20-mer mutant IDH1 peptide in Montanide, given subcutaneously with topical imiquimod. The specimen was PBMCs, collected from a glioma patient whose treatment included an IDH1 peptide vaccine. Source of these receptors: a man aged 35 to 55 with glioma.

CDR3: CASAEGPGMEETQYF. The CDR3 DNA reads as TGCGCCAGCGCAGAAGGGCCAGGTATGGAAGAGACCCAGTACTTC. This chain links TRBV5-1 with TRBJ2-5; D gene unclear. Deletions cut 7 bases from V and 3 bases from J, with 19 bases between. This CDR3 comprises 15 residues. Germline assignment: CDR1 SGHRS and CDR2 YFSETQ.

This chain connects TRBV5-1 to TRBJ2-5; 12 bases match TRBD1. V shed 4 bases, J shed 14 bases, and the junction held 15 bases outside the gene matches. The CDR3 extends over 15 amino acids. Germline CDR1 is SGHRS and CDR2 is YFSETQ. In nucleotides, the CDR3 is TGCGCCAGCAGCCAAACCGGGACAGGGGGCATCCTGGGATACTTC. Protein sequence: CASSQTGTGGILGYF. The complete variable domain, with remaining parts taken from reference TRBV5-1 and TRBJ2-5, reads KAGVTQTPRYLIKTRGQQVTLSCSPISGHRSVSWYQQTPGQGLQFLFEYFSETQRNKGNFPGRFSGRQFSNSRSEMNVSTLELGDSALYLCASSQTGTGGILGYFGPGTRLLVL.

The chain recombines TRBV19 with TRBJ1-2; 9 positions agree with TRBD1. This CDR3 region has 15 residues. The J segment lost 4 bases and the V segment lost 6 bases, leaving 9 bases of the junction unmatched. Germline CDR1 and CDR2: LNHDA and SQIVND (reference sequence). This CDR3 is CASRLGQGRSYGYTF. CDR3 sequence (DNA): TGTGCCAGTAGACTAGGACAGGGGCGGAGCTATGGCTACACCTTC.

The gene calls are TRBV6-5 and TRBJ1-1, with TRBD1 matching 9 bases. This CDR3 has 14 residues. CDR1 is MNHEY and CDR2 is SVGAGI in the germline V gene. J gave up 5 bases and V 2 bases, and 3 bases lay outside the gene matches. The CDR3 bases are TGTGCCAGCAGTTACGGCGGGACAGGGACTGAAGCTTTCTTT. Translation gives CASSYGGTGTEAFF.

This chain uses TRBV11-1 with TRBJ2-1; 10 nucleotides agree with TRBD1. V lost 5 bases, J lost 3 bases, and 10 bases stayed unmatched. The CDR3 sequence is 17 residues long. Looked up from germline, CDR1 is SGHAT and CDR2 is FQDESV (reference sequence). CDR3 region: CASSLPLGTGDYNEQFF. Here the CDR3 DNA reads TGTGCCAGCAGCCTCCCCTTGGGGACAGGGGACTACAATGAGCAGTTCTTC.

This clone was detected only once. The chain employs TRBV7-9 and TRBJ2-5; D is unclear. Germline V gene data show CDR1 as SEHNR and CDR2 as FQNEAQ (reference sequence). V dropped 10 bases and J dropped 1 base, with 13 bases sitting between them. The CDR3 consists of 13 residues. The CDR3: CAIDGRSQETQYF. CDR3 DNA sequence: TGTGCCATCGATGGGCGGAGCCAAGAGACCCAGTACTTC.

The genes are TRBV4-1 and TRBJ1-2; D is perhaps TRBD1 (6 bases). Germline values: CDR1 MGHRA, CDR2 YSYEKL. Trimming cost V 0 bases and J 6 bases, with 11 bases left between them. The CDR3 is 14 residues long. CDR3 loop: CASSQEDRPNGYTF. Here the CDR3 DNA reads TGCGCCAGCAGCCAAGAGGACAGACCGAATGGCTACACCTTC.

The rearrangement joins TRBV11-2 to TRBJ1-1; D ambiguous. This CDR3 has 13 residues. CDR1 is SGHAT and CDR2 is FQNNGV in the germline V gene. V lost 7 bases to trimming and J lost 0 bases, with 9 bases between them. CDR3 amino acids: CASTLALNTEAFF. Here the CDR3 DNA reads TGTGCCAGCACCTTGGCCCTGAACACTGAAGCTTTCTTT.

This sequence joins TRBV21-1 and TRBJ2-1; TRBD1 is the table's D call, not checked against the DNA. TRBV21-1 is noted as a pseudogene. The CDR3 length is 14 residues. The CDR3 coding sequence is TGTGCCAGTACCGGACAGTGCTCCTACAATGAGCAGTTCTTC. The encoded protein is CASTGQCSYNEQFF.

This clone was recorded only once. The chain uses TRBV7-9 and TRBJ2-7; 7 bases line up with TRBD2. V shed 4 bases and J 6 bases; nucleotides not matched to a gene: 9. The CDR3 has 14 residues. In germline, CDR1 is SEHNR, CDR2 FQNEAQ (reference sequence). The CDR3 sequence is CASSSPRLAGEQYF. CDR3 in DNA: TGTGCCAGCAGCTCACCCAGACTAGCTGGCGAGCAGTACTTC.

V usage is TRBV6-5 and J usage is TRBJ2-7; TRBD1 agrees at 7 bases. The ends lost 8 bases at V and 2 bases at J; junction bases unmatched: 9. This CDR3 is built from 14 residues. Germline V gene sequence: CDR1 MNHEY, CDR2 SVGAGI. This chain's CDR3 is CASQYRTGPYEQYF. The CDR3 DNA follows: TGTGCCAGCCAATATCGGACAGGACCCTACGAGCAGTACTTC.

This clone was counted a single time. CDR3 in DNA: TGTGCCAGCAGCTTGAGACAGGGTGGGGGTGGGACCCAGTACTTC. It is translated as CASSLRQGGGGTQYF. This chain joins TRBV5-5 and TRBJ2-5, with 7 bases matching TRBD1. Germline-derived CDR1 and CDR2 are SGHKS and YYEKEE (reference sequence). V lost 1 base and J lost 7; bases outside the gene matches: 10. The CDR3 covers 15 residues.

This clone was seen just once. The CDR3 region is CASTSYGRGADTQYF. The CDR3 DNA reads as TGCGCCAGCACGAGTTACGGGAGGGGCGCAGATACGCAGTATTTT. The chain has TRBV5-1 and TRBJ2-3; 8 positions agree with TRBD2. The CDR3 runs 15 residues. Germline CDR1 SGHRS, CDR2 YFSETQ. The trim removed 6 bases at V and 4 bases at J, leaving 10 bases unmatched.